Below are 14 T cell receptor beta chains sequenced from a single sample in a study of blood T cells in healthy people across ages. Through a sample-barcoded 5' primer and a J-beta primer mix, a second PCR was run for roughly 6 to 12 cycles. TCRdb redid the calling of the 5' RACE reads with MiXCR, one entry per CDR3 protein. The sample contains some 1.4 million distinct CDR3 sequences, 42% of which appear only once. Sequencing was performed on blood. The origin of the receptors is a woman under 30 in good health.

This clonotype was detected many times. The chain has TRBV13 and TRBJ2-7, with D perhaps assigned TRBD1 or TRBD2 (5 bases each). Trimming pared 6 bases from V and 0 bases from J, leaving 12 bases between. The CDR3 sequence is 14 residues long. Germline CDR1 PRHDT, CDR2 FYEKMQ (reference sequence). The CDR3 DNA follows: TGTGCCAGCAGTAGAGGGGATAGCTCCTACGAGCAGTACTTC. It is translated as CASSRGDSSYEQYF.

This clonotype was found a few times. For the CDR3, the DNA is TGTGCCAGCAGTTCGTCTGCCCGTATACAGGGAAGTCGGGATACGCAGTATTTT. This codes for CASSSSARIQGSRDTQYF. The chain employs TRBV12-3 or TRBV12-4 and TRBJ2-3; D is perhaps TRBD1 (6 bases). Trimming removed 4 bases at V and 6 bases at J, with 26 bases between. This CDR3 has 18 amino acids.

In nucleotides, the CDR3 is TGTGCCAGCAGCGTAGTACCCGGGGCCATCCTTTCTGGCTACACCTTC. The encoded protein is CASSVVPGAILSGYTF. J is TRBJ1-2 and V is TRBV9; D may be TRBD1 (5 bases). Germline V CDR1 and CDR2: SGDLS, YYNGEE. This CDR3 contains 16 residues. Trimming removed 0 bases from V and 7 bases from J, with 19 bases in between.

The chain links TRBV12-3 or TRBV12-4 to TRBJ2-3; D gene unclear. Trimming shortened V by 6 bases and J by 2 bases, and 9 bases separated the two germline ends. This CDR3 has 13 residues. The CDR3, as DNA: TGTGCCAGCAGGCAACTATACACAGATACGCAGTATTTT. Protein product: CASRQLYTDTQYF.

The chain is built from TRBV10-3 and TRBJ2-1; D is perhaps TRBD2 (5 bases). The V gene lost 4 bases and the J gene lost 13 bases, with 17 bases spanning the gap. Germline values: CDR1 ENHRY, CDR2 SYGVKD. The CDR3 runs 13 residues. For the CDR3, the DNA is TGTGCCATCAGTGGTAGCGCCCAAGAGACCCAGTTCTTC. As protein: CAISGSAQETQFF.

The chain couples TRBV7-8 to TRBJ2-7; D may be TRBD1 (6 bases). V lost 1 base and J 3 bases, leaving 13 bases between the germline ends. Germline V gene data show CDR1 as SGHVS and CDR2 as FQNEAQ. CDR3 length equals 15 residues. CDR3 DNA sequence: TGTGCCAGCAGCTTAGTGGGGGCATACCTCTACGAGCAGTACTTC. Amino acids: CASSLVGAYLYEQYF.

This sequence joins TRBV10-3 and TRBJ2-7; 7 bases are a match to TRBD2. Trimming at V came to 3 bases and at J to 0 bases, leaving 11 bases not matched to a gene. Germline V gene lookup returns CDR1 ENHRY and CDR2 SYGVKD. The CDR3 covers 17 residues. CDR3 DNA sequence: TGTGCCATCAGTGAAGGGATAAGCGGGAAGAGCTCCTACGAGCAGTACTTC. Amino acid sequence: CAISEGISGKSSYEQYF.

This chain joins TRBV3-1 and TRBJ2-1, with 7 bases identical to TRBD2. Germline V gene lookup returns CDR1 LGHDT and CDR2 YNNKEL (reference sequence). This CDR3 has 14 residues. Losses at the gene ends were 7 bases for V and 1 base for J; bases not matched to a gene: 4. The CDR3 nucleotides read TGTGCCAGCACGGGGGGATGGTCCTACAATGAGCAGTTCTTC. Protein product: CASTGGWSYNEQFF.

The sample holds a few counts of this clonotype. The rearrangement joins TRBV9 to TRBJ1-1; D remains unclear. Germline loops: CDR1 SGDLS, CDR2 YYNGEE. This CDR3 has 13 residues. The V end lost 0 bases, the J end lost 1 base, and 4 bases lay between the germline ends. The CDR3 nucleotides are TGTGCCAGCAGCGTAGTGAAGAACACTGAAGCTTTCTTT. Translation: CASSVVKNTEAFF.

CDR3: CSVDLPGRSRETQFF. Here the CDR3 DNA reads TGCAGCGTTGATTTACCCGGGAGATCTAGAGAGACCCAGTTCTTC. V gene TRBV29-1 combines with J gene TRBJ2-1; D possibly corresponds to TRBD2 (6 bases). The CDR3 sequence is 15 residues long. The V end was cut by 3 bases, the J end by 13 bases, with 25 bases between. CDR1 and CDR2 from the germline V gene are SQVTM and ANQGSEA.

This chain connects TRBV7-7 to TRBJ2-5; 13 bases match TRBD2. The germline V gene encodes CDR1 SSHAT and CDR2 FNYEAQ (reference sequence). The CDR3 has 16 residues. The ends lost 5 bases at V and 5 bases at J; junction bases unmatched: 8. CDR3 residues: CASSPGTSGKRETQYF. CDR3 nucleotide sequence: TGTGCCAGCAGCCCCGGGACTAGCGGGAAAAGGGAGACCCAGTACTTC.

The sample holds a few counts of this clonotype. One junction end disagrees with the germline gene, perhaps due to a read error. This chain uses TRBV5-1 with TRBJ2-5; 8 nucleotides agree with TRBD2. Matching the DNA end better, TRBJ2-7 makes the J call doubtful. Germline V gives CDR1 SGHRS, CDR2 YFSETQ. The CDR3 has 12 amino acids. The CDR3 region has the DNA TGTGCCAGCAGTTTCGGGGGGGACGAGCAGTACTTC. It codes for CASSFGGDEQYF.

DNA for the CDR3: TGCGCCAGCAGCCCCCTTGGTGCAGACCAAGAGACCCAGTACTTC. Its protein is CASSPLGADQETQYF. This rearrangement joins TRBV5-1 to TRBJ2-5; D gene ambiguous. This CDR3 has 15 residues. Between the trimmed V and J ends, which lost 4 bases and 0 bases, there was a span of 13 bases. Germline V gene sequence: CDR1 SGHRS, CDR2 YFSETQ.

This clonotype was detected a few times. This chain connects TRBV6-5 to TRBJ1-1; no definite D call. The CDR3 extends over 13 amino acids. Germline V lookup: CDR1 MNHEY, CDR2 SVGAGI. Trimming took off 2 bases at V and 7 bases at J, with 11 bases between the two ends. In nucleotides, the CDR3 is TGTGCCAGCAGTTACCGTGAGGGCGGTGAAGCTTTCTTT. It specifies CASSYREGGEAFF.